Listed below are T cell receptor beta chains from one sample, sequenced in a study of beta chain features in type 1 diabetes. Using immunoSEQ multiplex PCR, the repertoire was profiled, and TCRdb retains in-frame clones only, with some absent. The top ten hold approximately 0.043% of the sample, which has 350,000 or so clones, about 19% seen once. Material for sequencing was naive CD4+ T cells from blood. All receptors come from a woman younger than 30 in good health. CDR3s leave out the opening cysteine and the closing phenylalanine or tryptophan.

cdr3_length	v_call	j_call	cdr3_aa
12	TRBV19	TRBJ2-5	ASSTQGSGETQY
14	TRBV5-1	TRBJ2-1	ASSFEASGLYNEQF
14	TRBV30	TRBJ2-6	AWSNQGAAGANVLT
12	TRBV5-4	TRBJ1-4	ASSLARGNEKLF
11	TRBV18	TRBJ1-1	ASSLQTNTEAF
12	TRBV23-1	TRBJ1-1	ASSQDRKNTEAF
11	TRBV25-1	TRBJ1-1	ASSFASGTEAF
11	TRBV4-2	TRBJ1-2	ASSQGTGVGYT
13	TRBV29-1	TRBJ2-7	SATPAGGSPDEQY
11	TRBV5-4	TRBJ2-7	ASSGTGVYEQY
13	TRBV7-2	TRBJ2-5	ASSSGTGGGETQY
14	TRBV18	TRBJ2-1	ASSALPGGATYEQF
11	TRBV11-2	TRBJ2-5	ASSGQLMETQY
13	TRBV4-1	TRBJ2-3	ASSQIGLATDTQY
9	TRBV9	TRBJ1-2	ASSGGHGYT
13	TRBV7-9	TRBJ2-3	ASSLRAGTIDTQY
11	TRBV4-3	TRBJ2-7	ASSQDQPGEQY
14	TRBV7-9	TRBJ2-5	ASSPPGLAGQETQY
12	TRBV14	TRBJ2-2	ASSPLSNTGELF
15	TRBV15	TRBJ2-3	ATSRARTSQNTDTQY
14	TRBV5-4	TRBJ1-6	ASSRTGQGGNSPLH
11	TRBV7-2	TRBJ2-7	ASSLDLPYEQY
12	TRBV11-1	TRBJ2-7	ASSLGLSSYEQY
13	TRBV5-1	TRBJ1-1	ASSFFGGDGTEAF
13	TRBV2	TRBJ2-7	ASSERAGGRNEQY
15	TRBV9	TRBJ2-3	ASSVAGSGGSTDTQY
11	TRBV11-2	TRBJ2-3	ASSSWGPDTQY
11	TRBV7-9	TRBJ1-1	ASNPGVNTEAF
11	TRBV18	TRBJ1-2	ASSPTGEAGYT
11	TRBV2	TRBJ1-2	ASSPGGNYGYT
12	TRBV7-2	TRBJ2-5	ASSTDRGQETQY
14	TRBV30	TRBJ2-1	AWSVGTSGSLDEQF
13	TRBV5-4	TRBJ1-2	ASSLGYGGDYGYT
14	TRBV9	TRBJ2-1	ASSVGPSGRYNEQF
10	TRBV6-6	TRBJ2-4	ASSEGADIQY
13	TRBV29-1	TRBJ2-1	SVGGGRSLYNEQF
12	TRBV15	TRBJ2-5	ATNSGTMRETQY
11	TRBV6-5	TRBJ2-1	ASSKETYNEQF
12	TRBV30	TRBJ2-3	AWSVKAGVDTQY
12	TRBV6-5	TRBJ1-4	ASARTSTNEKLF
11	TRBV29-1	TRBJ1-2	SDRQGRAYGYT
14	TRBV15	TRBJ1-5	ATSPGRRGVDQPQH
15	TRBV13	TRBJ2-7	ASSSWPRGGDSYEQY
11	TRBV7-9	TRBJ2-7	ASSSTSGYEQY
12	TRBV5-4	TRBJ2-5	ASSFNRGGETQY
13	TRBV6-1	TRBJ2-7	ASSPRTGGKDEQY
14	TRBV14	TRBJ2-2	ASSLGWGRATGELF
10	TRBV10-3	TRBJ2-3	AISESVDTQY
13	TRBV30	TRBJ2-1	AWGRGHSAYNEQF
15	TRBV7-2	TRBJ2-5	ASSFELGLAGKETQY